Following are 21 T cell receptor beta chains from one sample sequenced in a study of radiotherapy plus CTLA-4 blockade in lung cancer. TCRdb's table, derived via immunoSEQ multiplex PCR, lists solely in-frame clones and lacks some. The sample has around 80,000 clones; 75% to 90% are singletons. The sequences come from peripheral blood, collected from a patient treated with radiotherapy plus ipilimumab. The source is a human donor with non-small cell lung cancer who had stable disease on radiotherapy plus ipilimumab.

The V gene is TRBV2, the J gene TRBJ2-7; 8 positions match TRBD1. The V gene end was trimmed by 5 bases and the J gene end by 0 bases; junction bases not matched to a gene: 3. Germline lookup yields CDR1 SNHLY and CDR2 FYNNEI. There are 14 residues in the CDR3. For the CDR3, the DNA is TGTGCCAGCAGTTCCGGGACAGGCTCCTACGAGCAGTACTTC. Amino acids: CASSSGTGSYEQYF. Combining the CDR3 with reference TRBV2 and TRBJ2-7 gives the whole variable domain EPEVTQTPSHQVTQMGQEVILRCVPISNHLYFYWYRQILGQKVEFLVSFYNNEISEKSEIFDDQFSVERPDGSNFTLKIRSTKLEDSAMYFCASSSGTGSYEQYFGPGTRLTVT.

This clone has just one count. The genes are TRBV2 and TRBJ1-5; no definite D call. This CDR3 comprises 13 residues. CDR1 SNHLY and CDR2 FYNNEI come from the germline V gene. V shed 2 bases and J shed 9 bases, with 11 bases lying between them. In DNA form, the CDR3 reads TGTGCCAGCAGTGAACAGACCTTGGGGCCCCAGCATTTT. It translates to CASSEQTLGPQHF.

The V gene is TRBV7-3, the J gene TRBJ1-1; D remains unclear. Trimming left V 2 bases short and J 3 bases short, with 7 bases between. Germline V CDR1 and CDR2: SGHTA, FQGTGA. The CDR3 sequence is 13 residues long. The CDR3 DNA reads TGTGCCAGCAGCTTATCCAGTTACACTGAAGCTTTCTTT. Translating gives CASSLSSYTEAFF.

This CDR3 is CASSLDSGSHLSYEQYF. The CDR3 DNA sequence: TGTGCCAGCAGCTTGGATTCAGGGTCGCACCTCTCCTACGAGCAGTACTTC. This sequence joins TRBV11-2 and TRBJ2-7; TRBD1 is a possible D gene (5 bases). The CDR3 has 17 residues. V was shortened by 3 bases and J by 0 bases, with 18 bases between the two germline ends. In germline, CDR1 is SGHAT, CDR2 FQNNGV.

This clone was seen a single time. The chain links TRBV4-2 to TRBJ2-5; D is ambiguous. The germline CDR1 and CDR2 sequences are LGHNA and YNFKEQ. The CDR3 length is 15 residues. Trimming stripped 3 bases from V and 4 bases from J, with 15 bases between. In DNA, the CDR3 is TGTGCCAGCAGCCACGCTACCGGAGTCGCAGAGACCCAGTACTTC. Residues: CASSHATGVAETQYF.

CDR3 amino acids: CASSGGLAGGENWETQYF. The CDR3 DNA reads TGCGCCAGCAGTGGGGGACTAGCGGGGGGTGAAAATTGGGAGACCCAGTACTTC. The chain couples TRBV10-2 to TRBJ2-5, with 15 bases fitting TRBD2. The CDR3 is 18 residues long. The germline CDR1 and CDR2 sequences are WSHSY and SAAADI. With V trimmed by 4 bases and J by 5 bases, 11 bases remained unmatched.

The V call is TRBV6-6, the J call TRBJ1-5; 8 bases agree with TRBD1. This CDR3 has 15 residues. Germline loops: CDR1 MNHNY, CDR2 SVGAGI (reference sequence). This CDR3 reads CATGQGNGGNQPQHF. CDR3 nucleotides: TGTGCAACCGGACAGGGTAATGGAGGCAATCAGCCCCAGCATTTT.

The rearrangement links TRBV19 to TRBJ1-4, with D perhaps TRBD1 (6 bases). V was shortened by 7 bases and J by 5 bases, with 17 bases between the two germline ends. The CDR3 is 15 amino acids. Germline values: CDR1 LNHDA, CDR2 SQIVND (reference sequence). CDR3 in DNA: TGTGCCAGTACCCGGACGCGGGGGGCAAATGAAAAACTGTTTTTT. Translation gives CASTRTRGANEKLFF.

The genes are TRBV5-4 and TRBJ1-2, with a possible D match to TRBD1 (6 bases). The CDR3 is 16 amino acids. Germline CDR1 is SGHNT and CDR2 is YYREEE (reference sequence). V lost 4 bases and J lost 0, with 16 bases in between. DNA of the CDR3: TGTGCCAGCAGCCGGGACATGGAAACCCCTAACTATGGCTACACCTTC. Translation: CASSRDMETPNYGYTF.

This chain joins TRBV7-2 and TRBJ2-3, with 9 positions matching TRBD1. The CDR3 length is 15 residues. CDR1 is SGHTA, CDR2 FQGNSA, per germline. V lost 3 bases, J lost 3 bases, and 4 bases stayed unmatched. The CDR3 DNA sequence: TGTGCCAGCAGCTTGACAGGGGGTGGAACAGATACGCAGTATTTT. Its translation: CASSLTGGGTDTQYF.

V and J are TRBV5-4 and TRBJ2-5; TRBD2 matches at 9 bases. The germline V gene encodes CDR1 SGHNT and CDR2 YYREEE (reference sequence). CDR3 length: 15 amino acids. Trimming took 2 bases from V and 1 from J; bases not matched to a gene: 3. CDR3 residues: CASSFGGRAQETQYF. The CDR3, as DNA: TGTGCCAGCAGCTTTGGCGGGAGGGCCCAAGAGACCCAGTACTTC.

The CDR3 sequence: CASKGTLGEQYF. In DNA form, the CDR3 reads TGTGCCAGCAAAGGGACTCTAGGTGAGCAGTACTTC. V and J are TRBV6-1 and TRBJ2-7; D may be TRBD2 (6 bases). The CDR3 runs to 12 residues. The germline V gene has CDR1 MNHNS and CDR2 SASEGT. V lost 7 bases and J 7 bases, leaving 14 bases between the germline ends.

The rearrangement links TRBV5-1 to TRBJ1-2; no definite D call. This CDR3 comprises 14 residues. Trimming took 1 base from V and 8 from J, leaving 15 bases between them. Germline V gene sequence: CDR1 SGHRS, CDR2 YFSETQ. CDR3 DNA: TGCGCCAGCAGCTTGCTGTCGGTGGGGAGCGGCTACACCTTC. It yields the protein CASSLLSVGSGYTF.

The chain carries TRBV5-1 and TRBJ2-1, with TRBD2 matching 14 bases. The ends lost 0 bases at V and 8 bases at J; junction bases unmatched: 4. The germline V gene has CDR1 SGHRS and CDR2 YFSETQ. CDR3 length equals 16 residues. In nucleotides, the CDR3 is TGCGCCAGCAGCTTGGGACTAGCGGGAGGGCTCGATGAGCAGTTCTTC. Its protein product is CASSLGLAGGLDEQFF.

The V call is TRBV2, the J call TRBJ2-6, with D possibly being TRBD1 (5 bases). The CDR3 extends over 16 amino acids. V was trimmed by 7 bases and J by 4 bases, leaving 17 bases between them. CDR1 is SNHLY and CDR2 is FYNNEI in the germline V gene. The CDR3 nucleotides read TGTGCCAGCACCCCCGCCCGGACACCAGGGGCCAACGTCCTGACTTTC. Amino acids: CASTPARTPGANVLTF.

In this sample, this clone turned up a few times. The rearrangement joins TRBV5-1 to TRBJ2-7; 8 positions match TRBD1. This CDR3 region has 15 residues. Per germline, CDR1 SGHRS and CDR2 YFSETQ. The trim removed 0 bases at V and 2 bases at J, leaving 4 bases unmatched. The chain's CDR3 is CASSLGDRTTYEQYF. The CDR3 nucleotides read TGCGCCAGCAGCTTGGGGGACAGGACAACCTACGAGCAGTACTTC.

This rearrangement joins TRBV7-3 to TRBJ2-3, with 11 bases that match TRBD2. V trimming: 1 base; J trimming: 2 bases; junction bases outside the gene matches: 11. The germline V gene has CDR1 SGHTA and CDR2 FQGTGA. There are 19 residues in the CDR3. Written as DNA, the CDR3 is TGTGCCAGCAGCTTAATGGCGGCTAGCGGGGGGCGAGTCACAGATACGCAGTATTTT. It yields the protein CASSLMAASGGRVTDTQYF.

The chain recombines TRBV18 with TRBJ1-2; TRBD1 aligns across 7 bases. The CDR3 is 14 amino acids. The germline V gene has CDR1 KGHSH and CDR2 LQKENI. V shed 3 bases and J 0 bases; nucleotides not matched to a gene: 1. The CDR3 sequence is CASSPGTANYGYTF. The CDR3 coding sequence is TGTGCCAGCTCACCTGGGACAGCTAACTATGGCTACACCTTC. The variable domain in full, completed from reference TRBV18 and TRBJ1-2, reads NAGVMQNPRHLVRRRGQEARLRCSPMKGHSHVYWYRQLPEEGLKFMVYLQKENIIDESGMPKERFSAEFPKEGPSILRIQQVVRGDSAAYFCASSPGTANYGYTFGSGTRLTVV.

The CDR3 nucleotides are TGTGCCAGCAGTAATCAGGGTTACGAGCAGTACTTC. Protein product: CASSNQGYEQYF. The rearrangement links TRBV6-6 to TRBJ2-7; the D gene is possibly TRBD1 (5 bases). Germline-derived CDR1 and CDR2 are MNHNY and SVGAGI (reference sequence). The CDR3 is made up of 12 amino acids. Trimming took off 5 bases at V and 4 bases at J, with 9 bases between the two ends.

The rearrangement joins TRBV6-1 to TRBJ1-2; 10 nucleotides align to TRBD1. The V and J ends lost 6 bases and 6 bases, in that order; junction bases with no gene match: 7. This CDR3 comprises 14 residues. The germline CDR1 and CDR2 sequences are MNHNS and SASEGT. The CDR3 DNA reads TGTGCCAGCAGGGAGACAGGGGGCGCGAATGGCTACACCTTC. Amino acid sequence: CASRETGGANGYTF.

CDR3 residues: CASREDYRVETQYF. CDR3 sequence (DNA): TGTGCCAGCAGGGAGGACTACCGAGTAGAGACCCAGTACTTC. The gene calls are TRBV27 and TRBJ2-5; maybe TRBD2 (6 bases). Germline V gives CDR1 MNHEY, CDR2 SMNVEV (reference sequence). V shed 6 bases and J shed 4 bases, with 15 bases lying between them. This CDR3 is built from 14 residues.